Listed below are T cell receptor beta chains from one sample, sequenced in a study of cytomegalovirus exposure and HLA in healthy donors. Generated by immunoSEQ multiplex PCR, the TCRdb table keeps only in-frame clones and is missing some. The repertoire includes 100,000 to 150,000 clones, about two thirds of them detected once, and about 4.4% sits in the top ten. The specimen sequenced was PBMCs. The receptors originated from a man over 45 in good health and CMV-seropositive. The conserved cysteine and the conserved F or W are not part of the CDR3 here. Each record gives: D gene, CDR3 length, J gene, V gene, CDR3 protein. The D gene is left open where the match is weak.

D: -; length: 12; J: TRBJ1-1; V: TRBV5-4; CDR3: ASSSGKRDTEAF
D: -; length: 11; J: TRBJ2-6; V: TRBV6-6; CDR3: AIDNSGANVLT
D: -; length: 11; J: TRBJ1-2; V: TRBV12-5; CDR3: ASGLGANYGYT
D: -; length: 11; J: TRBJ1-2; V: TRBV7-9; CDR3: ASSLESDYGYT
D: TRBD1; length: 16; J: TRBJ1-2; V: TRBV27; CDR3: ASSLSPSLPGTGYGYT
D: TRBD1; length: 12; J: TRBJ2-1; V: TRBV7-6; CDR3: ASSTMTGLNEQF
D: -; length: 12; J: TRBJ1-3; V: TRBV27; CDR3: ASASGTPGNTIY
D: -; length: 11; J: TRBJ1-1; V: TRBV5-4; CDR3: ASSLQPYTEAF
D: -; length: 12; J: TRBJ2-1; V: TRBV19; CDR3: ASRGWERYNEQF
D: -; length: 11; J: TRBJ1-2; V: TRBV15; CDR3: ATSRDINYGYT
D: -; length: 12; J: TRBJ2-1; V: TRBV7-8; CDR3: ASSLRGGSNEQF
D: -; length: 13; J: TRBJ2-7; V: TRBV25-1; CDR3: ASKLSAGAEGEQY
D: -; length: 9; J: TRBJ1-1; V: TRBV5-4; CDR3: ASTLNTEAF
D: TRBD1; length: 14; J: TRBJ1-4; V: TRBV18; CDR3: ASSTGGSGTNEKLF
D: TRBD2; length: 13; J: TRBJ2-1; V: TRBV7-9; CDR3: ASSLGAGEEHEQF
D: -; length: 14; J: TRBJ1-2; V: TRBV5-1; CDR3: ASSRAEGGGDYGYT
D: TRBD1; length: 10; J: TRBJ1-2; V: TRBV29-1; CDR3: SVERTGGGYT
D: TRBD1; length: 16; J: TRBJ1-1; V: TRBV14; CDR3: ASSQMGGTDILNTEAF
D: -; length: 12; J: TRBJ1-1; V: TRBV29-1; CDR3: SVGPQGFDTEAF
D: -; length: 13; J: TRBJ1-1; V: TRBV18; CDR3: ASSPTRGRDTEAF
D: -; length: 12; J: TRBJ2-3; V: TRBV4-3; CDR3: ASSHGGSTDTQY
D: TRBD1; length: 15; J: TRBJ2-7; V: TRBV13; CDR3: ASSLGRDRLPPYEQY
D: TRBD2; length: 15; J: TRBJ2-1; V: TRBV7-2; CDR3: ASSEKRLAGPYNEQF
D: TRBD2; length: 11; J: TRBJ2-5; V: TRBV5-1; CDR3: ASRGTSVETQY
D: -; length: 13; J: TRBJ1-5; V: TRBV5-1; CDR3: ASSLGGNSNQPQH
D: -; length: 12; J: TRBJ1-1; V: TRBV6-1; CDR3: ASRKGQVNTEAF
D: -; length: 11; J: TRBJ2-2; V: TRBV6-1; CDR3: ASGAVNTGELF
D: -; length: 11; J: TRBJ2-1; V: TRBV11-1; CDR3: ASSVRRGGEQF
D: -; length: 11; J: TRBJ2-3; V: TRBV5-4; CDR3: SVGEGVTDTQY
D: -; length: 13; J: TRBJ1-1; V: TRBV7-3; CDR3: ASSLGAGKDTEAF
D: -; length: 13; J: TRBJ1-5; V: TRBV7-9; CDR3: ASSYRVTGHQPQH
D: TRBD1; length: 13; J: TRBJ1-5; V: TRBV7-9; CDR3: ASSTNRGGNQPQH
D: -; length: 13; J: TRBJ1-4; V: TRBV7-2; CDR3: ASSLVGGTNEKLF
D: TRBD1; length: 15; J: TRBJ2-4; V: TRBV7-2; CDR3: ASSLVGTGRAKNIQY
D: TRBD2; length: 13; J: TRBJ2-3; V: TRBV10-1; CDR3: ASSSSRGRADTQY
D: TRBD1; length: 13; J: TRBJ1-4; V: TRBV6-6; CDR3: ASSLRGQTNEKLF
D: TRBD2; length: 13; J: TRBJ2-3; V: TRBV6-4; CDR3: ASSDSSGEGGTQY
D: -; length: 12; J: TRBJ1-2; V: TRBV23-1; CDR3: ASSRPREFYGYT
D: TRBD2; length: 14; J: TRBJ2-1; V: TRBV9; CDR3: ASSLRGVAGVNEQF
D: -; length: 11; J: TRBJ2-7; V: TRBV7-3; CDR3: ASSLTRGYEQY
D: -; length: 11; J: TRBJ1-5; V: TRBV10-1; CDR3: ASSLARNQPQH
D: -; length: 12; J: TRBJ2-2; V: TRBV7-2; CDR3: ASSLGLGNGELF
D: -; length: 13; J: TRBJ1-1; V: TRBV4-1; CDR3: ASSQDTASNTEAF